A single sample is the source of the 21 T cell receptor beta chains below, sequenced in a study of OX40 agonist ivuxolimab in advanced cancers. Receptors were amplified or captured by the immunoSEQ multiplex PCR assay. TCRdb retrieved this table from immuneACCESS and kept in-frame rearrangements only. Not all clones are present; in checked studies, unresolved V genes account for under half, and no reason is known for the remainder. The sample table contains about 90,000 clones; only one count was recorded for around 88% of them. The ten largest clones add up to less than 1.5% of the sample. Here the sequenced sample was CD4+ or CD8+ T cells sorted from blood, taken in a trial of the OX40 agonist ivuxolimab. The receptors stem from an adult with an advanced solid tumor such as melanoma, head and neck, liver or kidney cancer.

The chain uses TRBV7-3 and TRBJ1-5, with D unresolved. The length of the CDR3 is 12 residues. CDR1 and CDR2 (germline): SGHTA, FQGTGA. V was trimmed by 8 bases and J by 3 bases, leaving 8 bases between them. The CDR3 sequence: CASGDSNQPQHF. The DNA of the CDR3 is TGTGCCAGCGGTGACTCCAATCAGCCCCAGCATTTT.

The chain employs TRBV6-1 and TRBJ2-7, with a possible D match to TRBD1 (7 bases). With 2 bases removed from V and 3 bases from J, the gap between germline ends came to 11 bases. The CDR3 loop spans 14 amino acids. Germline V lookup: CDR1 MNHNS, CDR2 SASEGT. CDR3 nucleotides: TGTGCCAGCAGTGAAAGGCAGGGGGGCTACGAGCAGTACTTC. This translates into CASSERQGGYEQYF.

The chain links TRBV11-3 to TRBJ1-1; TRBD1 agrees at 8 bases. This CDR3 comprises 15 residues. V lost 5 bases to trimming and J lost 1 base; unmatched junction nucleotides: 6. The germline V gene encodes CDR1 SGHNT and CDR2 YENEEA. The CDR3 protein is CASSAGQGTNTEAFF. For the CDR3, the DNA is TGTGCCAGCAGCGCCGGACAGGGAACGAACACTGAAGCTTTCTTT.

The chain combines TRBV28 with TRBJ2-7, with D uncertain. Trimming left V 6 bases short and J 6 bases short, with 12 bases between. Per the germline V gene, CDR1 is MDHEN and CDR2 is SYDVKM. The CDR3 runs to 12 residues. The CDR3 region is CASSVIVGEQYF. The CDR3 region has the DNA TGTGCCAGCAGCGTTATAGTCGGCGAGCAGTACTTC.

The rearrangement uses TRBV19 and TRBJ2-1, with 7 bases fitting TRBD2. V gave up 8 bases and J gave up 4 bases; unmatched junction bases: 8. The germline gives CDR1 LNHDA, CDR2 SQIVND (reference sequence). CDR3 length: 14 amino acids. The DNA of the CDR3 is TGTGCCAGTCGGCGGGCTAGCGGATACAATGAGCAGTTCTTC. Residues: CASRRASGYNEQFF.

The CDR3: CASSSYLGRSYNEQFF. The CDR3 DNA sequence: TGTGCCAGCAGCTCCTACCTAGGGCGCTCCTACAATGAGCAGTTCTTC. This chain connects TRBV28 to TRBJ2-1; unclear D gene. There are 16 residues in the CDR3. CDR1 and CDR2 (germline): MDHEN, SYDVKM. Trimming took 6 bases from V and 0 from J, leaving 15 bases between them.

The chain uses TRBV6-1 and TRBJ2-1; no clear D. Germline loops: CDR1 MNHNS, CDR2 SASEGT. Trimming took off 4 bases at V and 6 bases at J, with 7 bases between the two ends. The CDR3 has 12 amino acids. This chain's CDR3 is CASSVSFNEQFF. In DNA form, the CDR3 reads TGTGCCAGCAGTGTCTCATTCAATGAGCAGTTCTTC.

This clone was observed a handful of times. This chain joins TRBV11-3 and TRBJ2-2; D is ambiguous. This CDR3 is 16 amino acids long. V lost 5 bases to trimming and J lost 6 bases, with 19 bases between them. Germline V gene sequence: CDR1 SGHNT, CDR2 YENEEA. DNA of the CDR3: TGTGCCAGCAGCGCCATCCTGGGCGTCGACGCCGGGGAGCTGTTTTTT. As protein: CASSAILGVDAGELFF.

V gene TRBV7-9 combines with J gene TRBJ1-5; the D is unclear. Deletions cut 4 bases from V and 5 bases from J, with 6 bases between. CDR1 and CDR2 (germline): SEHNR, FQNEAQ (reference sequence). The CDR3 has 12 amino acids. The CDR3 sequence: CASSSGDQPQHF. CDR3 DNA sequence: TGTGCCAGCAGCTCCGGGGATCAGCCCCAGCATTTT.

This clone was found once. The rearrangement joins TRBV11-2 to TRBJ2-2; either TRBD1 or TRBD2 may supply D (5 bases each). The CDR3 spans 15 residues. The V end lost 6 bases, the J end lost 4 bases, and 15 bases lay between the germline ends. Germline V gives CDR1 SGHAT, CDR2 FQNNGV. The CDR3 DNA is TGTGCCAGCAGTACGGGACGGATCATCACCGGGGAGCTGTTTTTT. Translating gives CASSTGRIITGELFF.

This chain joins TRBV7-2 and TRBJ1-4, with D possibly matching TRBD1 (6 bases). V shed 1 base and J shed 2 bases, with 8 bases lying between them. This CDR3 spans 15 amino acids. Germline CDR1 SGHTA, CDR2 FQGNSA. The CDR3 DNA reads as TGTGCCAGCAGCTTAGTGGGGGCGACTAATGAAAAACTGTTTTTT. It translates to CASSLVGATNEKLFF.

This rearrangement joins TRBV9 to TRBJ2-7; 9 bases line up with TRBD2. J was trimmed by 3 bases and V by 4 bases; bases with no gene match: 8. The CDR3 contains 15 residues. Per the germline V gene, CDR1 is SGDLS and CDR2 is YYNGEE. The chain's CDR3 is CASSPRNSGGYEQYF. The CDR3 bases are TGTGCCAGCAGCCCACGGAATAGCGGGGGCTACGAGCAGTACTTC.

CDR3 nucleotide sequence: TGTGCCAGTAGTATCCGGGACGGCGAGCAGTACTTC. This gives the protein CASSIRDGEQYF. The chain has TRBV19 and TRBJ2-7; perhaps D is TRBD1 or TRBD2 (5 bases each). The CDR3 is 12 amino acids. Germline loops: CDR1 LNHDA, CDR2 SQIVND (reference sequence). Trimming left V 3 bases short and J 6 bases short, with 9 bases between. The full variable domain, rest sourced from reference TRBV19 and TRBJ2-7, is DGGITQSPKYLFRKEGQNVTLSCEQNLNHDAMYWYRQDPGQGLRLIYYSQIVNDFQKGDIAEGYSVSREKKESFPLTVTSAQKNPTAFYLCASSIRDGEQYFGPGTRLTVT.

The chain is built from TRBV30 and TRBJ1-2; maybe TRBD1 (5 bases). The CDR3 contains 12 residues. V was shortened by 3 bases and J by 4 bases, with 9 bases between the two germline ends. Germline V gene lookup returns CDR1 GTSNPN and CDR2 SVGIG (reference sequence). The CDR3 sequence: CAWSPGLYGYTF. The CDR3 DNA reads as TGTGCCTGGAGCCCGGGACTCTATGGCTACACCTTC.

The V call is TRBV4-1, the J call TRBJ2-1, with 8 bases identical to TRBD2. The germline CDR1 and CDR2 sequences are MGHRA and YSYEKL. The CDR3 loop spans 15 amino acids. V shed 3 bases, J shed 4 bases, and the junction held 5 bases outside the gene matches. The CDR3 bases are TGCGCCAGCAGCCAGATTAGCGGGGCATACAATGAGCAGTTCTTC. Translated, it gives CASSQISGAYNEQFF.

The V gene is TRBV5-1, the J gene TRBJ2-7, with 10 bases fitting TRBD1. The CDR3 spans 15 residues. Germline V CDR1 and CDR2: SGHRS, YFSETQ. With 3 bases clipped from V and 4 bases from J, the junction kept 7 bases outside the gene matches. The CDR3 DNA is TGCGCCAGCAGCTCCGGGACAGGGGCGTCGTACGAGCAGTACTTC. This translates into CASSSGTGASYEQYF.

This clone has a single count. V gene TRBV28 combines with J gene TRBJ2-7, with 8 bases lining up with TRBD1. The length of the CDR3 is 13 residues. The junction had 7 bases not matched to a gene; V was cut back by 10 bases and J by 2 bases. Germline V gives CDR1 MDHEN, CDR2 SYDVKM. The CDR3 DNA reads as TGTGCCATAGGACAGGGACCCACCTACGAGCAGTACTTC. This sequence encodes CAIGQGPTYEQYF.

The CDR3 coding sequence is TGTGCCAGCAGCTCCGGCCAGGGAGCCTATGGCTACACCTTC. Translating gives CASSSGQGAYGYTF. The chain combines TRBV7-2 with TRBJ1-2; D is possibly TRBD1 (5 bases). V shed 4 bases and J shed 4 bases, with 13 bases lying between them. The CDR3 is 14 amino acids. Germline V gene data show CDR1 as SGHTA and CDR2 as FQGNSA.

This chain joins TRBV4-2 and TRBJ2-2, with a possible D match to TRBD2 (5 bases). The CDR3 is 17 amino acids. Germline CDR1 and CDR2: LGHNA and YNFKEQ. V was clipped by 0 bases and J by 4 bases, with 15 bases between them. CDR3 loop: CASSQDFGQGGTGELFF. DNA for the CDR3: TGTGCCAGCAGCCAAGATTTCGGGCAAGGAGGCACCGGGGAGCTGTTTTTT.

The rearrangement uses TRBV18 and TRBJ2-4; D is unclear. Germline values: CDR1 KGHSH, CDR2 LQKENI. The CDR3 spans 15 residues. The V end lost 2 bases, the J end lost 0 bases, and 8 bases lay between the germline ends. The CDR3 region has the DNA TGTGCCAGCTCACCAGGGGAAATAGCCAAAAACATTCAGTACTTC. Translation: CASSPGEIAKNIQYF.

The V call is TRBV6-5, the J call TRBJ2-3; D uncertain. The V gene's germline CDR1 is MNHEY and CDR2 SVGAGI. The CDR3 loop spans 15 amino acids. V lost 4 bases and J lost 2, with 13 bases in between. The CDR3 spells CASSSPGSPTDTQYF. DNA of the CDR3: TGTGCCAGCAGTTCCCCAGGAAGCCCCACAGATACGCAGTATTTT.